These 22 T cell receptor beta chains came from one sample sequenced in a study of blood T cell repertoires in COVID-19. Sequencing used immunoSEQ multiplex PCR; TCRdb keeps in-frame clones, though not all of them. The sample has about 120,000 clones; 75% to 95% are singletons. Sequenced sample: peripheral blood. The receptors originated from a human donor with active COVID-19. The donor label of this sample is uncertain.

V usage is TRBV4-2 and J usage is TRBJ2-7; TRBD1 matches 9 bases. The CDR3 contains 16 residues. J gave up 2 bases and V 0 bases, and 5 bases lay outside the gene matches. CDR1 is LGHNA and CDR2 is YNFKEQ in the germline V gene. This CDR3 reads CASSQDGTGRAYEQYF. CDR3 sequence (DNA): TGTGCCAGCAGCCAAGACGGGACAGGGAGGGCCTACGAGCAGTACTTC.

J is TRBJ2-2 and V is TRBV11-2; D uncertain. Germline assignment: CDR1 SGHAT and CDR2 FQNNGV. Between the trimmed V and J ends, which lost 3 bases and 5 bases, there was a span of 7 bases. The CDR3 spans 13 residues. The CDR3 protein is CASSFGQTGELFF. The CDR3 DNA is TGTGCCAGCAGCTTTGGGCAAACCGGGGAGCTGTTTTTT.

The rearrangement uses TRBV6-5 and TRBJ1-5, with TRBD1 matching 9 bases. This CDR3 region has 13 residues. Germline V CDR1 and CDR2: MNHEY, SVGAGI. With V trimmed by 5 bases and J by 7 bases, 3 bases remained unmatched. The DNA for the CDR3 is TGTGCCAGCAGTCGGGACAGGGCCCAGCCCCAGCATTTT. This sequence encodes CASSRDRAQPQHF.

This sequence joins TRBV7-9 and TRBJ2-2, with D unresolved. V was shortened by 4 bases and J by 7 bases, with 13 bases between the two germline ends. The germline gives CDR1 SEHNR, CDR2 FQNEAQ (reference sequence). CDR3 length equals 14 residues. CDR3 loop: CASSSHLADGELFF. The CDR3 nucleotides are TGTGCCAGCAGCTCCCACCTTGCGGACGGGGAGCTGTTTTTT.

This clone was seen only once. This chain connects TRBV7-6 to TRBJ1-2; D unclear. This CDR3 comprises 15 residues. V was cut by 5 bases and J by 1 base, with 14 bases left in between. Germline V gene data show CDR1 as SGHVS and CDR2 as FNYEAQ. The CDR3, as DNA: TGTGCCAGCAGCCCGACAAATCTGGGTAACTATGGCTACACCTTC. This translates into CASSPTNLGNYGYTF.

The table lists this clone with a count of one. The chain combines TRBV28 with TRBJ2-7; 9 bases are shared with TRBD2. Germline CDR1 reads MDHEN; CDR2 reads SYDVKM. CDR3 size: 12 residues. V dropped 5 bases and J dropped 12; count of bases not matched to a gene: 8. CDR3 coding DNA: TGTGCCAGCAGTCTTAGCGGGGGCACTCGGTACTTC. It translates to CASSLSGGTRYF.

This chain uses TRBV2 with TRBJ2-7; TRBD1 might be the D (5 bases). In germline, CDR1 is SNHLY, CDR2 FYNNEI. The germline V and J ends were trimmed by 0 bases and 3 bases, with 15 bases remaining between them. The CDR3 is made up of 16 amino acids. The DNA for the CDR3 is TGTGCCAGCAGTGAAGCGCTTGGGGCCACCGTCTACGAGCAGTACTTC. This codes for CASSEALGATVYEQYF.

This rearrangement joins TRBV9 to TRBJ2-1; TRBD2 matches 8 bases. The V and J ends lost 4 bases and 1 base, in that order; junction bases with no gene match: 7. Germline loops: CDR1 SGDLS, CDR2 YYNGEE. The CDR3 has 16 residues. This CDR3 is CASSPSGGSSYNEQFF. CDR3 bases: TGTGCCAGCAGCCCGAGCGGGGGATCATCCTACAATGAGCAGTTCTTC.

The rearrangement links TRBV9 to TRBJ2-3, with TRBD2 matching 7 bases. V lost 6 bases and J lost 0; bases outside the gene matches: 7. CDR3 length equals 15 residues. CDR1 and CDR2 (germline): SGDLS, YYNGEE. The CDR3, as DNA: TGTGCCAGCAATGGAGGGGACTATAGCACAGATACGCAGTATTTT. Translated, it gives CASNGGDYSTDTQYF.

The rearrangement links TRBV5-4 to TRBJ1-1; 12 bases match TRBD1. The CDR3 has 18 amino acids. Germline V gives CDR1 SGHNT, CDR2 YYREEE (reference sequence). The junction had 11 bases not matched to a gene; V was cut back by 2 bases and J by 3 bases. The CDR3 sequence: CASSLGPGTGGPHTEAFF. CDR3 sequence (DNA): TGTGCCAGCAGCTTAGGCCCGGGGACAGGGGGCCCACACACTGAAGCTTTCTTT.

The chain combines TRBV5-6 with TRBJ1-3; D possibly corresponds to TRBD1 (6 bases). Trimming took 2 bases from V and 9 from J, leaving 18 bases between them. Germline assignment: CDR1 SGHDT and CDR2 YYEEEE. The CDR3 sequence is 15 residues long. The CDR3 region is CASSFRGHSFGTIYF. CDR3 sequence (DNA): TGTGCCAGCAGCTTCAGGGGCCACTCTTTTGGCACCATATATTTT.

The J gene is TRBJ2-1, the V gene TRBV3-1 (or the pseudogene TRBV3-2); TRBD1 matches at 7 bases. After removal of 4 bases from V and 5 bases from J, the junction contained 5 bases not matched to a gene. CDR1 and CDR2 from the germline V gene are LGHDT and YNNKEL (reference sequence). This CDR3 has 14 amino acids. The CDR3 spells CASSPWTGDNEQFF. Written as DNA, the CDR3 is TGTGCCAGCAGCCCGTGGACAGGAGACAATGAGCAGTTCTTC.

V usage is TRBV5-1 and J usage is TRBJ1-4; D remains ambiguous. There are 15 residues in the CDR3. Trimming shortened V by 2 bases and J by 5 bases, and 13 bases separated the two germline ends. Germline CDR1 SGHRS, CDR2 YFSETQ. CDR3 in amino acids: CASSFSERGNEKLFF. CDR3 in DNA: TGCGCCAGCAGCTTTTCCGAACGGGGAAATGAAAAACTGTTTTTT.

This clone was recorded once. The rearrangement links TRBV5-6 to TRBJ2-7; the match to TRBD1 covers 9 bases. V shed 2 bases and J 2 bases; nucleotides not matched to a gene: 5. CDR3 length: 15 amino acids. Germline CDR1 and CDR2: SGHDT and YYEEEE. This chain's CDR3 is CASSLMTGGTYEQYF. Written as DNA, the CDR3 is TGTGCCAGCAGCTTAATGACAGGGGGGACCTACGAGCAGTACTTC.

This sequence joins TRBV28 and TRBJ2-5; the D gene is possibly TRBD2 (6 bases). V lost 3 bases, J lost 3 bases, and 14 bases lay in between. Looked up from germline, CDR1 is MDHEN and CDR2 is SYDVKM. The CDR3 covers 15 residues. The CDR3 sequence is CASSLAGTGEETQYF. The DNA for the CDR3 is TGTGCCAGCAGTTTGGCGGGGACTGGAGAAGAGACCCAGTACTTC.

The chain joins TRBV7-2 to TRBJ1-6; D perhaps matches TRBD1 (5 bases). This CDR3 spans 13 amino acids. The germline CDR1 and CDR2 sequences are SGHTA and FQGNSA. The V and J ends lost 5 bases and 7 bases respectively, with 9 bases between them. CDR3 in amino acids: CASSRGGNSPLHF. CDR3 in DNA: TGTGCCAGCAGCCGCGGGGGAAATTCACCCCTCCACTTT.

This clone was detected only once. The chain combines TRBV7-2 with TRBJ2-1, with TRBD2 as a possible D gene (5 bases). Trimming removed 5 bases from V and 6 bases from J, with 11 bases in between. Germline CDR1 reads SGHTA; CDR2 reads FQGNSA. The CDR3 runs to 13 residues. This chain's CDR3 is CASSRILGNEQFF. The CDR3 DNA is TGTGCCAGCAGCCGGATACTAGGCAATGAGCAGTTCTTC.

This sequence joins TRBV15 and TRBJ2-7; 8 bases agree with TRBD1. The germline V gene has CDR1 LNHNV and CDR2 YYDKDF (reference sequence). The V segment lost 1 base and the J segment 7 bases; nucleotides outside the gene matches: 6. The CDR3 extends over 14 amino acids. The CDR3 DNA reads TGTGCCACCAGCAGAGTTACAGGGGGTAGAGAGCAGTACTTC. Encoded protein: CATSRVTGGREQYF.

Remarks on this clone: Germline and junction disagree at one end, which may indicate a read error. The CDR3 region has the DNA TGTGCTAGCAGCCCCGGACAGGGAGGAGATACGCAGTATTTT. This translates into CASSPGQGGDTQYF. This chain connects TRBV7-7 to TRBJ2-3, with TRBD1 identical over 8 bases. This CDR3 has 14 residues. The germline CDR1 and CDR2 sequences are SSHAT and FNYEAQ (reference sequence).

This rearrangement joins TRBV11-3 to TRBJ2-1; perhaps TRBD2 as D (6 bases). The germline CDR1 and CDR2 sequences are SGHNT and YENEEA. This CDR3 spans 13 amino acids. V lost 3 bases to trimming and J lost 4 bases, with 7 bases between them. CDR3 nucleotides: TGTGCCAGCAGCTTGGGAGGATACAATGAGCAGTTCTTC. This encodes CASSLGGYNEQFF.

The J gene is TRBJ2-3, the V gene TRBV29-1; the match to TRBD1 covers 7 bases. CDR1 SQVTM and CDR2 ANQGSEA come from the germline V gene. The CDR3 totals 12 residues. V was pared by 6 bases and J by 5 bases, with 5 bases of the junction left unmatched. CDR3 coding DNA: TGCAGCGTCACAGGGGTTCGAGATACGCAGTATTTT. It translates to CSVTGVRDTQYF.

The CDR3 nucleotides read TGTGCCAGCAGCTTAGCGCGGACAGGGAGGGCTGAAGCTTTCTTT. Translated, it gives CASSLARTGRAEAFF. The chain couples TRBV7-8 to TRBJ1-1; the match to TRBD1 covers 8 bases. Germline V CDR1 and CDR2: SGHVS, FQNEAQ. J gave up 6 bases and V 0 bases, and 6 bases lay outside the gene matches. This CDR3 comprises 15 residues.